These T cell receptor beta chains were read from a single sample in a study of CD8 T cells in Susac syndrome. Each CDR3 protein is one row after TCRdb ran MiXCR on the immunoSEQ multiplex PCR reads. Of 150,000 to 160,000 distinct CDR3 sequences detected, less than 97% appear once; the ten largest clones hold 0.15%. Source material: CD8+ T cells from PBMCs. These receptor sequences come from a human donor with multiple sclerosis. Both conserved end residues are trimmed from each CDR3.

cdr3_aa	v_call	j_call
AWSVPGVEQF	TRBV30	TRBJ2-1
ASNLWGGREDEQY	TRBV9	TRBJ2-7
ASSLAPLSNEQF	TRBV12-3/TRBV12-4	TRBJ2-1
ASSSVENTEAF	TRBV5-8	TRBJ1-1
ATSKDRTSNQPQH	TRBV15	TRBJ1-5
ASSPETVNTEAF	TRBV5-1	TRBJ1-1
ASSLDRQGADEKLF	TRBV7-9	TRBJ1-4
AWGQGNTGELF	TRBV30	TRBJ2-2
ASSFVGGTQY	TRBV7-9	TRBJ2-5
SVEISVLNEQF	TRBV29-1	TRBJ2-1
SASSGWSTDTQY	TRBV20-1	TRBJ2-3
AWASGTGVEPQH	TRBV30	TRBJ1-5